The clone carrying this T cell receptor beta chain was counted once. J lost 5 bases, V lost 3 bases, and 4 bases had no gene match. This CDR3 contains 16 residues. Per the germline V gene, CDR1 is ENHRY and CDR2 is SYGVKD. TCRdb's table, derived via immunoSEQ multiplex PCR, lists solely in-frame clones and lacks some. The table lists some 60,000 clones, 70% to 90% of them singletons, with approximately 2.9% in the top ten. This sample was taken from a study of PD-L1 blockade in urothelial cancer. The wider study: Blood samples had a median of about 140,000 T cells, tens of thousands of unique TCRs, and clonality 0.075 to 0.095.

This TCR was sampled from a man aged 45 to 65 with urothelial cancer. The chain recombines TRBV10-3 with TRBJ2-1; 13 bases line up with TRBD2. The specimen was PBMCs, collected around atezolizumab (anti-PD-L1) treatment. The CDR3: CAISEKGLAGDNEQFF. CDR3 nucleotide sequence: TGTGCCATCAGTGAAAAAGGACTAGCGGGAGACAATGAGCAGTTCTTC.